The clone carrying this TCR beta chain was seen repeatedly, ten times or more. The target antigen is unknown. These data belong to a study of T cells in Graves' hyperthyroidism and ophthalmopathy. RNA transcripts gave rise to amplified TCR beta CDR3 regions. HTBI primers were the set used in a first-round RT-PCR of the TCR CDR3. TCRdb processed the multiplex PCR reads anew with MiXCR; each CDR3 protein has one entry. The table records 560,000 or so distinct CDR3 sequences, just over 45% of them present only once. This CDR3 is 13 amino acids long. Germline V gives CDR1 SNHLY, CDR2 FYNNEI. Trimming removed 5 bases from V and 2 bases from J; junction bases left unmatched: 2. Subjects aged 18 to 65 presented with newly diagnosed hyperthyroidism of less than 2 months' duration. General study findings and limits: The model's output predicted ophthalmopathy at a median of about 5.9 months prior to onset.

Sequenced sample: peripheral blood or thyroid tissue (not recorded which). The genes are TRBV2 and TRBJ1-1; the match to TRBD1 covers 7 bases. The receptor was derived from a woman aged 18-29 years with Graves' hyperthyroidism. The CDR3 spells CASSRDSNTEAFF. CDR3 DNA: TGTGCCAGCAGTAGGGACAGTAACACTGAAGCTTTCTTT. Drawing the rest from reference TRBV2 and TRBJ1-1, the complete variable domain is EPEVTQTPSHQVTQMGQEVILRCVPISNHLYFYWYRQILGQKVEFLVSFYNNEISEKSEIFDDQFSVERPDGSNFTLKIRSTKLEDSAMYFCASSRDSNTEAFFGQGTRLTVV.